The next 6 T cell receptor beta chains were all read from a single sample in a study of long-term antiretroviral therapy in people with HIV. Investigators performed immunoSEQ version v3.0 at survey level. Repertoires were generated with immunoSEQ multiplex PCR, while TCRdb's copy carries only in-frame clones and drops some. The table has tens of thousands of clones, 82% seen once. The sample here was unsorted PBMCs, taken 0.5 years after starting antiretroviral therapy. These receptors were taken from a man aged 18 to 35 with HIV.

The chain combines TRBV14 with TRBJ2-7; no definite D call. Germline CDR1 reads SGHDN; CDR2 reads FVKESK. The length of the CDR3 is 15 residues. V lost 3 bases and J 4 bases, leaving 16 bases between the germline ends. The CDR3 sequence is CASSHAGTITYEQYF. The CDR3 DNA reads TGTGCCAGCAGCCACGCCGGAACAATCACTTACGAGCAGTACTTC. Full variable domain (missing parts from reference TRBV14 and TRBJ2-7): EAGVTQFPSHSVIEKGQTVTLRCDPISGHDNLYWYRRVMGKEIKFLLHFVKESKQDESGMPNNRFLAERTGGTYSTLKVQPAELEDSGVYFCASSHAGTITYEQYFGPGTRLTVT.

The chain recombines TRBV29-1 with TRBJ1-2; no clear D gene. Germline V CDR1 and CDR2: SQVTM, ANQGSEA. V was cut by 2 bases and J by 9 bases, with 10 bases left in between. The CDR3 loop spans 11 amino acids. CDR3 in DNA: TGCAGCGTTGAACGTCGGAGAAGCTACACCTTC. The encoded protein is CSVERRRSYTF.

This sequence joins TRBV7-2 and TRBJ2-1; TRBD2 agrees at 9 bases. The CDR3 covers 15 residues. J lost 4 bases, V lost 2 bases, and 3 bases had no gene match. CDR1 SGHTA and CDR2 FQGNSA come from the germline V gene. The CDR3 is CASSLRAGGYNEQFF. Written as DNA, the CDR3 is TGTGCCAGCAGCTTACGTGCGGGAGGGTACAATGAGCAGTTCTTC. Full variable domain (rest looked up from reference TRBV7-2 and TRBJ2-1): GAGVSQSPSNKVTEKGKDVELRCDPISGHTALYWYRQSLGQGLEFLIYFQGNSAPDKSGLPSDRFSAERTGGSVSTLTIQRTQQEDSAVYLCASSLRAGGYNEQFFGPGTRLTVL.

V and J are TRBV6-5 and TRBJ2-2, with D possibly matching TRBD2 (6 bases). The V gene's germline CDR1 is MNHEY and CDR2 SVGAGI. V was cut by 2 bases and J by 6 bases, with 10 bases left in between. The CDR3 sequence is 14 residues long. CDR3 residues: CASSYPERAGELFF. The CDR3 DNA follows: TGTGCCAGCAGTTACCCGGAGCGGGCCGGGGAGCTGTTTTTT.

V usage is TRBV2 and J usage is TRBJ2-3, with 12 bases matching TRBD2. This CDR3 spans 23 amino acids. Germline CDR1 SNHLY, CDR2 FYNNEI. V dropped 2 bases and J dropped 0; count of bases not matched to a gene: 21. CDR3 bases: TGTGCCAGCAGTGAATGGGCAGGGGCAAGGTTTACAACTAGCGGGAGGAGCACAGATACGCAGTATTTT. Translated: CASSEWAGARFTTSGRSTDTQYF.

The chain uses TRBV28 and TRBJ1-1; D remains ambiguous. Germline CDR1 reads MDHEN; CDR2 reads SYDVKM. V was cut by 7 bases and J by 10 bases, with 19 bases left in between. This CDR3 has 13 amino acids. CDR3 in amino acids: CASTVASRSLAFF. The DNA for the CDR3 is TGTGCCAGCACTGTAGCAAGTCGGTCTTTAGCTTTCTTT.